This is a list of T cell receptor beta chains from one sample in a study of blood T cell repertoires in COVID-19. This table comes from immunoSEQ multiplex PCR, and its TCRdb copy is limited to in-frame clones, with some not included. The sample has approximately 500,000 clones, 85% to 90% seen once. The sequenced material came from peripheral blood. All receptors come from a woman aged 45 to 65 with COVID-19, enrolled during active disease. Both conserved end residues are part of each CDR3. The D gene is left open where the match is weak. Some rows have no size entry. The others give once, few or many, or a class for an expanded clone.

d_gene,abundance,j_gene,v_gene,CDR3nt,CDR3aa
.,.,TRBJ2-7,TRBV9,TGTGCCAGCAGCGTAGAGCTAAATCCCTACGAGCAGTACTTC,CASSVELNPYEQYF
.,.,TRBJ1-3,TRBV14,TGTGCCAGCAGCCAGTTCTGGAGCTCTGGAAACACCATATATTTT,CASSQFWSSGNTIYF
.,few,TRBJ2-7,TRBV5-4,TGTGCCAGCAGCTTTAATCGGCAGGAAGAGCAGTACTTC,CASSFNRQEEQYF
TRBD1,.,TRBJ1-1,TRBV30,TGTGCCTGGAGTGTAGGAACCGGGACAGGGGACACTGAAGCTTTCTTT,CAWSVGTGTGDTEAFF
.,.,TRBJ2-3,TRBV7-2,TGTGCCAGCAGCTACTCCTGGGCAGGCTCCTACACAGATACGCAGTATTTT,CASSYSWAGSYTDTQYF
.,.,TRBJ1-1,TRBV4-1,TGCGCCAGCAGCCAAGACGGACTCATGAACACTGAAGCTTTCTTT,CASSQDGLMNTEAFF
.,.,TRBJ1-3,TRBV27,TGTGCCAGCAGTTCTCGTCCCGGAAACACCATATATTTT,CASSSRPGNTIYF
.,.,TRBJ2-3,TRBV9,TGTGCCAGCAGCGTCGGGTCAGAGGGCGATACGCAGTATTTT,CASSVGSEGDTQYF
.,.,TRBJ1-2,TRBV7-9,TGTGCCAGCAGCTTAGTAAATCCCAGCGCCCGCTATGGCTACACCTTC,CASSLVNPSARYGYTF
.,.,TRBJ1-3,TRBV30,TGTGCCTGGAGGTCATTTCAGAGAAACACCATATATTTT,CAWRSFQRNTIYF
TRBD2,.,TRBJ2-7,TRBV3-1/TRBV3-2,TGTGCCAGCAGCCAAGGACTAGCGGGGAGCTCCTACGAGCAGTACTTC,CASSQGLAGSSYEQYF
.,.,TRBJ1-1,TRBV5-4,TGTGTGAGGACTGAAGCTTTCTTT,CVRTEAFF
.,.,TRBJ2-7,TRBV11-2,TGTGCCAGCAGGCTTCTGAGGGACAAGTTCTACGAGCAGTACTTC,CASRLLRDKFYEQYF
TRBD1,.,TRBJ1-5,TRBV2,TGTGCCAGCCAGGACAGGGGGATATATAGCAATCAGCCCCAGCATTTT,CASQDRGIYSNQPQHF
.,once,TRBJ1-1,TRBV15,TGTGCCACCAGCAGAACCTGGACAGCCCAGGCTGAAGCTTTCTTT,CATSRTWTAQAEAFF
.,.,TRBJ1-2,TRBV7-9,TGTGCCAGCAGCCCGTCGACAGCTAACTATGGCTACACCTTC,CASSPSTANYGYTF
.,.,TRBJ1-1,TRBV6-5,TGTGCCAGCAGTTACTCCGGGGGGTTGATCCCTGAAGCTTTCTTT,CASSYSGGLIPEAFF
.,.,TRBJ2-3,TRBV6-6,TGTGCCAGCAGTGAGCAGGGAGATACGCAGTATTTT,CASSEQGDTQYF
.,.,TRBJ1-2,TRBV30,TGTGCCTGGAGTGCGACAGGACTTAGAACCTTC,CAWSATGLRTF
TRBD1,.,TRBJ2-3,TRBV18,TGTGCCAGTTCACAGGGGCCCCGCACAGATACGCAGTATTTT,CASSQGPRTDTQYF
TRBD1,.,TRBJ1-1,TRBV10-3,TGTGCCATCAGTGAGAACAGGGGATTACCTGAAGCTTTCTTT,CAISENRGLPEAFF
TRBD1,.,TRBJ1-5,TRBV2,TGTGCCAGCAGTCCGGGACAGGGGTCTCAGCCCCAGCATTTT,CASSPGQGSQPQHF
TRBD1,.,TRBJ1-1,TRBV30,TGTGCCTGGGGGGCACAGGGGCTGAACACTGAAGCTTTCTTT,CAWGAQGLNTEAFF
.,.,TRBJ2-3,TRBV6-6,TGTGCCAGCAGTTACCGCGGCGGGGGCACAGATACGCAGTATTTT,CASSYRGGGTDTQYF
TRBD2,.,TRBJ2-3,TRBV28,TGTGCCAGCAGTTCCCTAGCGGGGGGAACAGATACGCAGTATTTT,CASSSLAGGTDTQYF
.,.,TRBJ2-7,TRBV29-1,TGCAGCGTTGATTTGGACGGGGCCTACGAGCAGTACTTC,CSVDLDGAYEQYF
.,few,TRBJ1-3,TRBV28,TGTGCCAGCAGTTTAACCCGAGTCTCTGGAAACACCATATATTTT,CASSLTRVSGNTIYF
.,.,TRBJ2-7,TRBV11-2,TGTGCCAGCAGCTTAAACCCTGAGGCGGCCTACGAGCAGTACTTC,CASSLNPEAAYEQYF
TRBD1,.,TRBJ1-2,TRBV7-2,TGTGCCAGCAGCCCTAGAAGGGACAGGGGGTTCTATGGCTACACCTTC,CASSPRRDRGFYGYTF
TRBD1,.,TRBJ1-1,TRBV3-1/TRBV3-2,TGTGCCAGCAGCCTGACAGGGGTCACTGAAGCTTTCTTT,CASSLTGVTEAFF
TRBD1,.,TRBJ1-3,TRBV5-1,TGCGCCAGCAGCACCTCCGGGACAGGGATAAAGGCCTCTGGAAACACCATATATTTT,CASSTSGTGIKASGNTIYF
.,.,TRBJ1-2,TRBV10-2,TGCGCCAGCAGTGAGTCGAGGGTCGGATCTAACTATGGCTACACCTTC,CASSESRVGSNYGYTF
.,.,TRBJ1-2,TRBV30,TGTGCCTGGGCCGACAGGACGGCCTATGGCTACACCTTC,CAWADRTAYGYTF
.,.,TRBJ1-4,TRBV18,TGTGCCAGCTCGCGAGGGGGGGACGTGAGTGAAAAACTGTTTTTT,CASSRGGDVSEKLFF
TRBD2,.,TRBJ2-2,TRBV3-1/TRBV3-2,TGTGCCAGCAGCCAAGTAGCGGGGGGTTACGCCGGGGAGCTGTTTTTT,CASSQVAGGYAGELFF
TRBD2,.,TRBJ2-5,TRBV7-2,TGTGCCAGCAGTTTCCGGACTAGCGGGGGGGCTATGGAGACCCAGTACTTC,CASSFRTSGGAMETQYF
TRBD1,.,TRBJ1-1,TRBV11-2,TGTGCCAGCAGCTGGGGGACAGTAAAACCGACTGAAGCTTTCTTT,CASSWGTVKPTEAFF
TRBD1,.,TRBJ2-2,TRBV5-4,TGTGCCAGCAGCTGGGACAGGGGAGTCGGGGAGCTGTTTTTT,CASSWDRGVGELFF
TRBD1,.,TRBJ1-2,TRBV4-1,TGCGCCAGCAGCCATGGGACAGGGCCAACTGGCTATGGCTACACCTTC,CASSHGTGPTGYGYTF
.,.,TRBJ1-1,TRBV4-1,TGCGCCAGCAGCCAAGGACTGGAGACTGAAGCTTTCTTT,CASSQGLETEAFF
.,few,TRBJ1-6,TRBV5-4,TGTGCCAGCAGCTCCTGGATGGGGCTTATTAATTCACCCCTCCACTTT,CASSSWMGLINSPLHF
.,.,TRBJ2-1,TRBV19,TGTGCCAGTAGTCCCCGAGACAGTGGCTCCTACAATGAGCAGTTCTTC,CASSPRDSGSYNEQFF
TRBD2,.,TRBJ2-3,TRBV11-3,TGTGCCAGCAGCCGCGGGGGGGCGGGCACAGATACGCAGTATTTT,CASSRGGAGTDTQYF
TRBD1,once,TRBJ1-4,TRBV18,TGTGCCAGCTCACCGTTGCCCCTCGGACAGGGTTCTAATGAAAAACTGTTTTTT,CASSPLPLGQGSNEKLFF
TRBD1,.,TRBJ2-7,TRBV5-1,TGCGCCAGCAGTACCAATCCCGGGACAGTTAAATACGAGCAGTACTTC,CASSTNPGTVKYEQYF
.,.,TRBJ1-3,TRBV11-2,TGTGCCAGCAGCTTGAGCCGAAACACCATATATTTT,CASSLSRNTIYF
.,.,TRBJ2-3,TRBV5-4,TGTGCCAGCAGAGGCGGGGGCACAGATACGCAGTATTTT,CASRGGGTDTQYF
.,.,TRBJ2-5,TRBV10-3,TGTGCCATCAGCAACGACAGGCGAGAGGGAGAGACCCAGTACTTC,CAISNDRREGETQYF
TRBD1,.,TRBJ2-2,TRBV7-3,TGTGCCAGCAGCGTGATCCCAGGGGGAACGGGCGGGGAGCTGTTTTTT,CASSVIPGGTGGELFF
.,.,TRBJ1-1,TRBV6-5,TGTGCCAGCAGTTACTCGAGTAGTAGGGGAAACACTGAAGCTTTCTTT,CASSYSSSRGNTEAFF
TRBD1,.,TRBJ1-5,TRBV5-4,TGTGCCAGCAGCTTAGACAGGGGGCGGGGTCAGCCCCAGCATTTT,CASSLDRGRGQPQHF
.,.,TRBJ2-6,TRBV2,TGTGCCATCGAGGGGGCCAACGTCCTGACTTTC,CAIEGANVLTF